This TCR beta chain originates from a study of blood T cell repertoires in COVID-19. Background on the study: Sample material is recorded as cDNA or gDNA derived from T cells, B-cell-depleted T cells, or PBMCs.

Original methodology: Amplification of reference gene primers provided the estimated nucleated cell counts. Assay used: immunoSEQ multiplex PCR; TCRdb lists only in-frame clones, some missing. V and J calls plus clone size are reproduced from that table; the DNA served to infer D and trimming. Of 120,000 or so clones in the sample, roughly nine tenths were seen once. The CDR3 covers 16 residues. The V segment lost 0 bases and the J segment 4 bases; nucleotides outside the gene matches: 9. Germline-derived CDR1 and CDR2 are SGHRS and YFSETQ. The clonotype was recovered from a man in his 70s with active or convalescent COVID-19. The chain carries TRBV5-1 and TRBJ1-2, with 7 bases lining up with TRBD1. The sequenced sample was peripheral blood. The CDR3 DNA follows: TGCGCCAGCAGCTTGGAGGGGGCGAGTTCTGGCTATGGCTACACCTTC. It is translated as CASSLEGASSGYGYTF.